These T cell receptor beta chains were read from a single sample in a study of regulatory T cells in long-lasting Graves disease. TCRdb reprocessed the multiplex PCR reads via MiXCR and lists one record per CDR3 protein. The data show around 450,000 distinct CDR3 sequences, roughly a fifth seen once. Material: peripheral blood mononuclear cells (PBMCs), obtained when the disease was refractory, from a patient treated with antithyroid drugs. These TCRs come from a female donor with Graves disease. Each CDR3 is given with its conserved first and last residue. D genes are given only for firm matches. The listing skips clone size in some rows; elsewhere it reads once, few, many or a size class.

d_gene,abundance,v_gene,j_gene,CDR3aa,CDR3nt
-,few,TRBV7-8,TRBJ2-7,CASSSLTGGDYEQYF,TGTGCCAGCAGCTCCCTTACAGGGGGGGACTACGAGCAGTACTTC
TRBD1,-,TRBV6-1,TRBJ1-1,CASSESGGDTEAFF,TGTGCCAGCAGTGAGTCAGGGGGGGACACTGAAGCTTTCTTT
TRBD2,-,TRBV3-1,TRBJ2-7,CASSQVASGSYEQYF,TGTGCCAGCAGCCAAGTTGCAAGCGGGAGTTACGAGCAGTACTTC
TRBD1,-,TRBV5-1,TRBJ1-1,CATRGGTVNTEAFF,TGCGCCACCAGGGGGGGGACGGTGAACACTGAAGCTTTCTTT
-,many,TRBV6-1,TRBJ1-1,CASSARVDSEAFF,TGTGCCAGCAGTGCCCGGGTCGATTCTGAAGCTTTCTTT
-,few,TRBV5-4,TRBJ2-5,CASSLGPAEAQYF,TGTGCCAGCAGCTTGGGCCCCGCGGAGGCCCAGTACTTC
-,many,TRBV12-3/TRBV12-4,TRBJ1-5,CASSFGGGFNQPQHF,TGTGCCAGCAGTTTCGGGGGAGGGTTCAATCAGCCCCAGCATTTT
-,-,TRBV4-3,TRBJ2-7,CASSQDARQPEQYF,TGCGCCAGCAGCCAAGATGCTCGGCAGCCCGAGCAGTACTTC
TRBD1,many,TRBV2,TRBJ2-1,CASSEGTVMYNEQFF,TGTGCCAGCAGTGAGGGGACAGTAATGTACAATGAGCAGTTCTTC
-,many,TRBV6-2/TRBV6-3,TRBJ2-5,CASSSGQETQYF,TGTGCCAGCAGTTCAGGGCAAGAGACCCAGTACTTC
-,few,TRBV5-6,TRBJ2-2,CASSDDRFANTGELFF,TGTGCCAGCAGCGACGACAGGTTCGCGAACACCGGGGAGCTGTTTTTT
-,many,TRBV28,TRBJ1-1,CASSFVIPGTEAFF,TGTGCCAGCAGTTTCGTCATACCGGGCACTGAAGCTTTCTTT
TRBD2,-,TRBV9,TRBJ2-7,CASSPLAGASYEQYF,TGTGCCAGCAGCCCTCTAGCGGGGGCCTCCTACGAGCAGTACTTC
TRBD1,many,TRBV28,TRBJ2-5,CASFGQGAGETQYF,TGTGCCAGCTTCGGACAGGGGGCTGGGGAGACCCAGTACTTC
-,few,TRBV12-3/TRBV12-4,TRBJ2-7,CASSLERAHEQYF,TGTGCCAGCAGTTTAGAAAGGGCCCACGAGCAGTACTTC
-,many,TRBV15,TRBJ1-2,CATSRSRSPESMGGYTF,TGTGCCACCAGCAGATCCAGGTCTCCTGAGAGTATGGGTGGCTACACCTTC
-,-,TRBV10-3,TRBJ2-7,CATNTGTSLGEQYF,TGTGCCACTAATACCGGGACAAGTTTGGGAGAGCAGTACTTC
-,-,TRBV7-3,TRBJ1-6,CASSRHQPPLHF,TGTGCCAGCAGCAGGCACCAACCACCCCTCCACTTT
TRBD1,-,TRBV5-1,TRBJ2-7,CASSLMATGGNYEQYF,TGCGCCAGCAGCTTAATGGCGACAGGGGGGAACTACGAGCAGTACTTC
-,few,TRBV19,TRBJ1-5,CASSIVVNSNQPQHF,TGTGCCAGTAGTATAGTAGTCAATAGCAATCAGCCCCAGCATTTT
TRBD2,-,TRBV20-1,TRBJ2-3,CSAAGGLPYADTQYF,TGCAGTGCTGCGGGGGGGCTTCCTTACGCAGATACGCAGTATTTT
TRBD1,-,TRBV6-2/TRBV6-3,TRBJ2-7,CASTTTGTGAHEQYF,TGTGCCAGCACCACAACCGGGACAGGGGCCCACGAGCAGTACTTC
-,few,TRBV7-9,TRBJ2-7,CASSLDRNQQYF,TGTGCCAGCAGCTTGGACCGGAACCAGCAGTACTTC
TRBD1,-,TRBV9,TRBJ1-2,CASSRDRGSLYGYTF,TGTGCCAGCAGCCGGGACAGGGGGTCCCTTTATGGCTACACCTTC
-,many,TRBV2,TRBJ1-3,CASSAEAGTGNTIYF,TGTGCCAGCAGTGCAGAGGCAGGCACTGGAAACACCATATATTTT
TRBD1,few,TRBV28,TRBJ2-7,CASSPDRVFEQYF,TGTGCCAGCAGCCCCGACAGGGTCTTCGAGCAGTACTTC
TRBD2,-,TRBV24-1,TRBJ2-7,CATSDPGLAGVQQYF,TGTGCCACCAGTGATCCGGGACTAGCGGGAGTGCAGCAGTACTTC
TRBD2,few,TRBV30,TRBJ2-2,CALAGGVAGELFF,TGTGCCCTCGCGGGAGGGGTAGCCGGGGAGCTGTTTTTT